Listed below are T cell receptor beta chains from one sample, sequenced in a study of naive and memory T cell subsets. TCRdb independently ran MiXCR on the UMI-ligation and nested PCR reads; one entry per CDR3 protein. Of over a thousand distinct CDR3 sequences listed, almost 7.5% are singletons. The sample taken for sequencing was CD8+ TEMRA cells from blood. These TCRs come from a human donor in good health. The CDR3 runs from the conserved cysteine through the conserved F or W. D genes are given only for firm matches. Clone size is stated in some rows and not others, as once, few, many or a class when expanded.

>medium-sized|TRBV9|.|TRBJ2-7
TGTGCCAGCAGCGTAGGGGTACAGGCCTACGAGCAGTACTTC
CASSVGVQAYEQYF
>many|TRBV6-5|TRBD2|TRBJ2-1
TGTGCCAGCAGCTTAACCCCGACTAGCGGGAGCTCGCGCAATGAGCAGTTCTTC
CASSLTPTSGSSRNEQFF
>few|TRBV7-8|TRBD2|TRBJ2-3
TGTGCCAGCAGCTTAAGCCCACTAGCGGGATGGGCTGGCACAGATACGCAGTATTTT
CASSLSPLAGWAGTDTQYF
>many|TRBV20-1|.|TRBJ2-1
TGCAGTGCCCGGGGGGCAGGGGAAGTAGAGGAGCAGTTCTTC
CSARGAGEVEEQFF
>many|TRBV28|TRBD1|TRBJ2-7
TGTGCCAGCAGTTCCGACAGGGTATTAAAGGACGAGCAGTACTTC
CASSSDRVLKDEQYF
>.|TRBV20-1|.|TRBJ2-7
TGCAGTGTATTGGACGGGTACGAGCAGTACTTC
CSVLDGYEQYF
>few|TRBV7-6|TRBD1|TRBJ2-7
TGTGCCAGCGCGACAGGGGGCAACTACGAGCAGTACTTC
CASATGGNYEQYF
>many|TRBV7-3|TRBD1|TRBJ2-5
TGTGCCAGCAGCTTATCGGGACAGCACCAAGAGACCCAGTACTTC
CASSLSGQHQETQYF
>few|TRBV20-1|.|TRBJ2-1
TGCAGTGCTAGACACCCCGCTGGGACTTCCAATGAGCAGTTCTTC
CSARHPAGTSNEQFF
>many|TRBV9|.|TRBJ2-1
TGTGCCAGCAGCGGGGGCGGGGTAGCTTACAATGAGCAGTTCTTC
CASSGGGVAYNEQFF
>few|TRBV7-9|TRBD2|TRBJ2-1
TGTGCCAGCACATACAGCGGGAGTCCCTCGGATGAGCAGTTCTTC
CASTYSGSPSDEQFF
>.|TRBV29-1|TRBD2|TRBJ2-1
TGCAGCGTTGAAGATCTTACGGGGTGGGGGGGGAATGAGCAGTTCTTC
CSVEDLTGWGGNEQFF
>many|TRBV29-1|.|TRBJ1-1
TGCAGCGCACTACAGGCCACTGAAGCTTTCTTT
CSALQATEAFF
>medium-sized|TRBV2|.|TRBJ1-5
TGTGCCAGCAGTCCGGTGGGAGATCAGGCCCAGCATTTT
CASSPVGDQAQHF
>.|TRBV7-9|.|TRBJ1-1
TGTGCCAGCGGATCACACGAGAACACTGAAGCTTTCTTT
CASGSHENTEAFF
>many|TRBV9|.|TRBJ2-7
TGTGCCAGCAGCTACGGGACACCAGCCTACGAGCAGTACTTC
CASSYGTPAYEQYF